This T cell receptor (beta chain) was sequenced in a study of T cell responses to AZD1222 COVID-19 vaccine. This CDR3 region has 13 residues. V was cut by 4 bases and J by 5 bases, with 8 bases left in between. Germline-derived CDR1 and CDR2 are LGHNA and YNFKEQ. Notes on the study in general: Donors, mostly white British, included more females; clonal diversity was possibly underestimated. Seropositivity was recorded at baseline in only six AZD1222 recipients.

Produced via immunoSEQ multiplex PCR; TCRdb's table is partial and in-frame only. The table records approximately 150,000 clones, about 90% of them present only once. A word on this clone: Its target is not known.

The chain has TRBV4-2 and TRBJ2-2, with D perhaps assigned TRBD1 or TRBD2 (5 bases each). The clonotype was recovered from an adult in good health. The source material was peripheral blood, sampled on day 0 of AZD1222 vaccination. As DNA, the CDR3 is TGTGCCAGCAGCCTAGAGGGGACCGGGGAGCTGTTTTTT. It is translated as CASSLEGTGELFF.